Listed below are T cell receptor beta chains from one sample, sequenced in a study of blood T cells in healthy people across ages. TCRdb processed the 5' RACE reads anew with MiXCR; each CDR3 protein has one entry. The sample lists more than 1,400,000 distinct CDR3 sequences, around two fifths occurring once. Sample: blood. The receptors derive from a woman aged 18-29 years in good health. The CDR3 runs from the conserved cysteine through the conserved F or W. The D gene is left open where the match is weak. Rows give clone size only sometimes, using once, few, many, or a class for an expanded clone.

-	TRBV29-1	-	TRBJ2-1	TGCAGCGTTGGCGGGCGGCCAAGCTCCTACAATGAGCAGTTCTTC	CSVGGRPSSYNEQFF
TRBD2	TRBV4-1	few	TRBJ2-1	TGCGCCAGCAGCCAAGTGTCGGGGGGGCCGGCTGAGCAGTTCTTC	CASSQVSGGPAEQFF
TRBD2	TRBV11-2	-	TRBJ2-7	TGTGCCAGCAGCTTAGCGGGACTAAATAACGACGAGCAGTACTTC	CASSLAGLNNDEQYF
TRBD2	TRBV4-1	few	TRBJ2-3	TGCGCCAGCAGACCCCTAGCGGGGCCCCAGTATACGCAGTATTTT	CASRPLAGPQYTQYF
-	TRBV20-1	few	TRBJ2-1	TGCAGCGCCACATTTTTTGAGCAGTTCTTC	CSATFFEQFF
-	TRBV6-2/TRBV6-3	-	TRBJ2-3	TGTGCCAGCAGTTACTGGGGCAATACGGGAGATACGCAGTATTTT	CASSYWGNTGDTQYF
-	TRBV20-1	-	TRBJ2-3	TGCAGTGCCAACCCTTTAGCGGAATCCACAGATACGCAGTATTTT	CSANPLAESTDTQYF
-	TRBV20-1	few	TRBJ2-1	TGCAGTGCAGGAGTGAGAAATGAGCAGTTCTTC	CSAGVRNEQFF
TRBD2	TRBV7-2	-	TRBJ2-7	TGTGCCAGCAGCTTAGTGGGTAGCGGGAGTTACGAGCAGTACTTC	CASSLVGSGSYEQYF
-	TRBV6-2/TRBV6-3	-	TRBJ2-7	TGTGCCAGCAGTTACCGTCCGGGAGAATGGAATGAGCAGTACTTC	CASSYRPGEWNEQYF
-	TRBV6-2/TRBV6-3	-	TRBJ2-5	TGTGCCAGCAGGCTTCTGGGAGCGGTACTCAATGAGCAGTACTTC	CASRLLGAVLNEQYF
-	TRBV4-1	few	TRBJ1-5	TGCGCCAGCAGCCAAGATCGGGGGGCGAAGAGCAATCAGCCCCAGCATTTT	CASSQDRGAKSNQPQHF
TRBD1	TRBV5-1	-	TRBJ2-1	TGCGCCAGCCAACCGGGACAGACCTCACCCAACAATGAGCAGTTCTTC	CASQPGQTSPNNEQFF
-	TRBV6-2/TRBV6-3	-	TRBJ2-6	TGTGCCAGCAGCGGAGGAGGTACCTCTGGGGCCAACGTCCTGACTTTC	CASSGGGTSGANVLTF
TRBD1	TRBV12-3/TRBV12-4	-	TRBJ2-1	TGTGCCAGCAGTACACAGACTCCGGGACAGGGGGCGCTTGGTGAGCAGTTCTTC	CASSTQTPGQGALGEQFF
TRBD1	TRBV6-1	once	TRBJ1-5	TGTGCCAGCAGGGCTGGACAGGGGCTTCAGCCCCAGCATTTT	CASRAGQGLQPQHF
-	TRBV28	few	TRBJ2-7	TGTGCCAGCACCAGGGCGGGACAAAACTACGAGCAGTACTTC	CASTRAGQNYEQYF
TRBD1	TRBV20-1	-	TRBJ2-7	TGCAGTGCTGAAGACAGGGGGCGGGAGCAGTACTTC	CSAEDRGREQYF
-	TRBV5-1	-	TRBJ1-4	TGCGCCAGCAGCTCCTCTGACCGCCACGAAAAACTGTTTTTT	CASSSSDRHEKLFF
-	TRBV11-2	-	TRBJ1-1	TGTGCCAGCAGCTTAGTTTTCCCGCGGGTGTTGACCACTGAAGCTTTCTTT	CASSLVFPRVLTTEAFF
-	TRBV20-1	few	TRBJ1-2	TGCAGTGCTCTCTGGGCGGACAACTATGGCTACACCTTC	CSALWADNYGYTF
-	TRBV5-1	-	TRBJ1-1	TGCGCCAGCAGCTTCAACGGAGGGAACACTGAAGCTTTCTTT	CASSFNGGNTEAFF
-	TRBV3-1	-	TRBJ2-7	TGTGCCAGCAGCCACCTCCACAGCAATGAGCAGTACTTC	CASSHLHSNEQYF
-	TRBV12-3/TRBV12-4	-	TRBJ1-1	TGTGCCAGCAGTTTTATAGGCGCCACGGAGGTCCCTGAAGCTTTCTTT	CASSFIGATEVPEAFF
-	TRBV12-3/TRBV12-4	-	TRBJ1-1	TGTGCCAGCACCACGGACAGATTTAACACTGAAGCTTTCTTT	CASTTDRFNTEAFF
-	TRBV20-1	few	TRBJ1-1	TGCAGTGCTAATTATCCGGGGGACACTGAAGCTTTCTTT	CSANYPGDTEAFF
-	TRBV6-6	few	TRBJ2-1	TGTGCCAGCAGTAACACAGGGAGCTCCTACAATGAGCAGTTCTTC	CASSNTGSSYNEQFF
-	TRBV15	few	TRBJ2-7	TGTGCCACCAGCAGATCTCTCGACGGCTCCTACGAGCAGTACTTC	CATSRSLDGSYEQYF
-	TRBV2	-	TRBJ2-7	TGTGCCAGCAGCCCGGGGTCGGCGCCCTACAATGAGCAGTACTTC	CASSPGSAPYNEQYF
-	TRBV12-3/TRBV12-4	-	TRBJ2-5	TGTGCCAGCAGTCCCACTAGCCGGGGCGAGACCCAGTACTTC	CASSPTSRGETQYF
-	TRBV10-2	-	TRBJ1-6	TGCGCCAGCAGTGAGTCGGTAAATTCACCCCTCCACTTT	CASSESVNSPLHF
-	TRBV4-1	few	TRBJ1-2	TGCGCCAGCAGCCAAGATGGGGGAGGGGACTATGGCTACACCTTC	CASSQDGGGDYGYTF
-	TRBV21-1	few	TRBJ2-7	TGTGCCAGCAGCAAAGTGGATAGCTCCTACGAGCAGTACTTC	CASSKVDSSYEQYF
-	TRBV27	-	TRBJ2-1	TGTGCCAGCAGTTGGGACTCAAACAATGAGCAGTTCTTC	CASSWDSNNEQFF
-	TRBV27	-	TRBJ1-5	TGTGCCAGCAGTCCACAGGGTAAGGGCAATCAGCCCCAGCATTTT	CASSPQGKGNQPQHF
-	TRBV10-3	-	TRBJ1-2	TGTGCCATCAGTGAGTCCCTTTTGGGCTATGGCTACACCTTC	CAISESLLGYGYTF
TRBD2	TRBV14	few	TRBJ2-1	TGTGCCAGCAGCCTTAGCGGGATCTACAATGAGCAGTTCTTC	CASSLSGIYNEQFF
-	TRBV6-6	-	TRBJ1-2	TGTGCCGGATGGGGGGACTATGGCTACACCTTC	CAGWGDYGYTF
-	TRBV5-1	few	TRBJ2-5	TGCGCCAGCAGCTTGGATCGGGGGGCCGGAGTGACCCAGTACTTC	CASSLDRGAGVTQYF
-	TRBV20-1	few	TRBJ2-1	TGCAGTGCTCCGGCCTGGGACAATGAGCAGTTCTTC	CSAPAWDNEQFF
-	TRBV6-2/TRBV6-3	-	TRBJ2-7	TGTGTCAGCAGTTATAGGCTGAGCTCCTACGAGCAGTACTTC	CVSSYRLSSYEQYF
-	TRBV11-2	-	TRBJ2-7	TGTGCCAGCAGCTTTCCCCTCGGGTTCCCGGGAGAGCAGTACTTC	CASSFPLGFPGEQYF
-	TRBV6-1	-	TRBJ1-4	TGTGCCAGCAGCCCCGACAGGCTTGATAAAAATGAAAAACTGTTTTTT	CASSPDRLDKNEKLFF
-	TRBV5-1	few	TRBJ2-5	TGCGCCAGCAGGACCCGGGTCGATCTACAAGAGACCCAGTACTTC	CASRTRVDLQETQYF
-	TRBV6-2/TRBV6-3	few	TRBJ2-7	TGTGCCACCCTGGAGCGGGCCCAATTCTACGAGCAGTACTTC	CATLERAQFYEQYF
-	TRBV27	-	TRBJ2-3	TGTGCCAGCAGTTTAGCGGAGGTAGATACGCAGTATTTT	CASSLAEVDTQYF
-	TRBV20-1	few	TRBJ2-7	TGCAGTGCTAGGGCCGTATACGAGCAGTACTTC	CSARAVYEQYF
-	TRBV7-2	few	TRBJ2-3	TGTGCCAGCAGCTCCCCCGGGTTGCCGGATACGCAGTATTTT	CASSSPGLPDTQYF
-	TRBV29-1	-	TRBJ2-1	TGCAGCGTTGAAATTGGTCTCACGGGGTACAATGAGCTGTTCTTC	CSVEIGLTGYNELFF
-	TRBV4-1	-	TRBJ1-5	TGCGCCAGCAGTCTAACGGGGGACCCGGATCAGCCCCAGCATTTT	CASSLTGDPDQPQHF
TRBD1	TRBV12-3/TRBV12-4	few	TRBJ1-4	TGTGCCAGCAGGGACAGGGGGTCAGGTGAAAAACTGTTTTTT	CASRDRGSGEKLFF
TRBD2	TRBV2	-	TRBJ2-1	TGTGCCAGCAGTGGTAGCGGGGGTACAAGGAATGAGCAGTTCTTC	CASSGSGGTRNEQFF
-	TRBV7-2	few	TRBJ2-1	TGTGCCTTGGAGGGTAGCGTCTACAATGAGCAGTTCTTC	CALEGSVYNEQFF